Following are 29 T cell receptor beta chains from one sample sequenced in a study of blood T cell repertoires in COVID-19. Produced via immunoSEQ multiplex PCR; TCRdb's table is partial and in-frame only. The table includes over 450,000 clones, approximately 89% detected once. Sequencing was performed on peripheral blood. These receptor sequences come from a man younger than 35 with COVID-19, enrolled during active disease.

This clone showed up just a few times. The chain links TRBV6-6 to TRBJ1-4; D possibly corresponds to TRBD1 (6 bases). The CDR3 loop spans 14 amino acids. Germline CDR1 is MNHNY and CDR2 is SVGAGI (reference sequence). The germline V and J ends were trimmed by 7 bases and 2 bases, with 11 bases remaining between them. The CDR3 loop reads CASNRQDTNEKLFF. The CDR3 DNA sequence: TGTGCCAGCAATCGACAGGATACTAATGAAAAACTGTTTTTT.

This CDR3 is CASSEGTGGLYGYTF. The CDR3 DNA follows: TGTGCCAGCAGTGAGGGTACAGGCGGCCTCTATGGCTACACCTTC. The chain is built from TRBV6-1 and TRBJ1-2, with D perhaps TRBD1 (5 bases). This CDR3 has 15 residues. Looked up from germline, CDR1 is MNHNS and CDR2 is SASEGT. Trimming took off 3 bases at V and 4 bases at J, with 15 bases between the two ends.

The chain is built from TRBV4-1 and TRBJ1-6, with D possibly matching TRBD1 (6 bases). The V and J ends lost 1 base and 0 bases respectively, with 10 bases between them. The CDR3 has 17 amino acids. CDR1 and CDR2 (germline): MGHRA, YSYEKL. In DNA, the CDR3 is TGCGCCAGCAGCCAAGGACAGGTCGACTCCTATAATTCACCCCTCCACTTT. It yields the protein CASSQGQVDSYNSPLHF.

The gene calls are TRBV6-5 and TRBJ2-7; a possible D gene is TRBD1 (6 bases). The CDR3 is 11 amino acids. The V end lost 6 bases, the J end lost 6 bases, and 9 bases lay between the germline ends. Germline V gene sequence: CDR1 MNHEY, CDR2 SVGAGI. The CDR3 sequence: CASRQGPEQYF. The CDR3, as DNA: TGTGCCAGCAGACAGGGCCCCGAGCAGTACTTC.

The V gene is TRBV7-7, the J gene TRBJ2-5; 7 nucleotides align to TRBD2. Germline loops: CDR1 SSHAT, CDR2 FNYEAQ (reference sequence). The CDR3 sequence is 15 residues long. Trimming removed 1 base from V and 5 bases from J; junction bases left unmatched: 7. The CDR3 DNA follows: TGTGCCAGCAGCTTAGGAGTTGCGGGGGTGGAGACCCAGTACTTC. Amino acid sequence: CASSLGVAGVETQYF.

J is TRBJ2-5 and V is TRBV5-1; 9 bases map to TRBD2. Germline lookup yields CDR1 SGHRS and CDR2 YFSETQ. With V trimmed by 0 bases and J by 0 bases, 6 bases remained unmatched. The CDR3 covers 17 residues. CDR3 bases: TGCGCCAGCAGCTTGGCCCCTAGCGGGGATTACCAAGAGACCCAGTACTTC. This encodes CASSLAPSGDYQETQYF.

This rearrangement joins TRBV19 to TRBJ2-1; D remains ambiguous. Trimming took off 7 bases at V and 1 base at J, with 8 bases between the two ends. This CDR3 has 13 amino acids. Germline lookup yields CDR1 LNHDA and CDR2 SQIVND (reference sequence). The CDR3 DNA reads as TGTGCCAGTACTCGAGGTTCCTACAATGAGCAGTTCTTC. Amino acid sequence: CASTRGSYNEQFF.

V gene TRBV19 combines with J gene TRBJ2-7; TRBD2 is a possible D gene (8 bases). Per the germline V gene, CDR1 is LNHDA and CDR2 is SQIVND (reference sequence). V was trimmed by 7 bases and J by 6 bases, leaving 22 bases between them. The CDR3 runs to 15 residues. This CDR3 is CASNSGTRGQGEQYF. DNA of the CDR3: TGTGCCAGTAACTCCGGGACTAGGGGGCAGGGCGAGCAGTACTTC.

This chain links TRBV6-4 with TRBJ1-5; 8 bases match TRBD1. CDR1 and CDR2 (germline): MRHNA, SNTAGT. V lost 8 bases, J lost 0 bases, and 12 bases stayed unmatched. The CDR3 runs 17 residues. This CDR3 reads CASRKGQGGGSNQPQHF. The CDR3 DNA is TGTGCCAGCCGTAAAGGACAGGGTGGGGGTAGCAATCAGCCCCAGCATTTT.

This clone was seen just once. For the CDR3, the DNA is TGCAGCGTTGCGGGACAGGGGAGGTCAGATACGCAGTATTTT. This codes for CSVAGQGRSDTQYF. The chain uses TRBV29-1 and TRBJ2-3, with 10 bases matching TRBD1. J lost 4 bases, V lost 4 bases, and 5 bases had no gene match. Germline V gene lookup returns CDR1 SQVTM and CDR2 ANQGSEA. The CDR3 has 14 residues.

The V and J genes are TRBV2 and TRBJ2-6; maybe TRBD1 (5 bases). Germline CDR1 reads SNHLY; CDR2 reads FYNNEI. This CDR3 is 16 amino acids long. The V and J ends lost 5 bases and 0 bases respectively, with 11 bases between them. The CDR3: CASSKTAVSGANVLTF. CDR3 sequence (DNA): TGTGCCAGCAGTAAGACAGCTGTCTCTGGGGCCAACGTCCTGACTTTC. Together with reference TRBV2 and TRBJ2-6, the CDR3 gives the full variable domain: EPEVTQTPSHQVTQMGQEVILRCVPISNHLYFYWYRQILGQKVEFLVSFYNNEISEKSEIFDDQFSVERPDGSNFTLKIRSTKLEDSAMYFCASSKTAVSGANVLTFGAGSRLTVL.

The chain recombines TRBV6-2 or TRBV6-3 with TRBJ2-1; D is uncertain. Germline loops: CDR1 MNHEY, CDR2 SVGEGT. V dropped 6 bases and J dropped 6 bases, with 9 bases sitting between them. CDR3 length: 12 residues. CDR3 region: CASSVLSNEQFF. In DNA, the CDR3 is TGTGCCAGCAGCGTACTTAGCAATGAGCAGTTCTTC.

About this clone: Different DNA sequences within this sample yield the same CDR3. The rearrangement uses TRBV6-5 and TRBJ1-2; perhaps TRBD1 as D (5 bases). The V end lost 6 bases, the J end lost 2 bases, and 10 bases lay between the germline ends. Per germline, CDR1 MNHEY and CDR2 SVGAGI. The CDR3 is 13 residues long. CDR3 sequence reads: CASSRDRNYGYTF. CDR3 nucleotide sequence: TGTGCCAGCAGCCGCGACAGAAACTATGGCTACACCTTC.

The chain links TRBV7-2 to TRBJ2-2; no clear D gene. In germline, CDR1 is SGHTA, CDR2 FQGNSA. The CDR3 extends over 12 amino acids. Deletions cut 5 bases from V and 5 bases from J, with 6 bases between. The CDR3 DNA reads TGTGCCAGCAGCCAACTAACCGGGGAGCTGTTTTTT. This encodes CASSQLTGELFF.

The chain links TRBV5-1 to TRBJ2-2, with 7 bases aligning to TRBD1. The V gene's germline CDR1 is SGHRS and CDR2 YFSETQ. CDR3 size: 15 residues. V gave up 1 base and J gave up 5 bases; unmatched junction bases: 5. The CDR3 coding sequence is TGCGCCAGCAGCTTGACACAGGGGAGAACCGGGGAGCTGTTTTTT. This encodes CASSLTQGRTGELFF.

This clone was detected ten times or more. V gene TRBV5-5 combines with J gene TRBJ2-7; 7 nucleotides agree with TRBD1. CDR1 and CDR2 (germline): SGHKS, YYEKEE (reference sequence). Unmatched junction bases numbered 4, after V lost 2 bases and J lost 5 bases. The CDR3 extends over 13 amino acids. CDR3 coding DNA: TGTGCCAGCAGCTTACAGGGGTCCCACGAGCAGTACTTC. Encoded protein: CASSLQGSHEQYF.

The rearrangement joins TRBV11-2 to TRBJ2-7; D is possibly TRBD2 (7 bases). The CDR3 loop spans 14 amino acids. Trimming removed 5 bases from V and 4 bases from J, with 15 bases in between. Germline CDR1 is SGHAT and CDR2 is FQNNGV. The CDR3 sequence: CASSLAGARYEQYF. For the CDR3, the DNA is TGTGCCAGCAGCCTCGCGGGGGCGCGGTACGAGCAGTACTTC.

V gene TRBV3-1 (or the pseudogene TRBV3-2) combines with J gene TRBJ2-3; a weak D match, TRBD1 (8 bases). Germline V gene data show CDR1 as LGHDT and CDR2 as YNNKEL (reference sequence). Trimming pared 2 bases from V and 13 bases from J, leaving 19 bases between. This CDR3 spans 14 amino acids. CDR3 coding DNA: TGTGCCAGCAGCCAACTTACTACAGGGGGGGTTGAGTATTTT. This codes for CASSQLTTGGVEYF.

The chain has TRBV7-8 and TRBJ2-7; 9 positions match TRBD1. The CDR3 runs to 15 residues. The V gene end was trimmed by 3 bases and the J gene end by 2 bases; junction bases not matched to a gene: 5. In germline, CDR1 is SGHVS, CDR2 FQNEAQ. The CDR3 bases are TGTGCCAGCAGCTTGGCGACAGGGGGAACCTACGAGCAGTACTTC. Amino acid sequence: CASSLATGGTYEQYF.

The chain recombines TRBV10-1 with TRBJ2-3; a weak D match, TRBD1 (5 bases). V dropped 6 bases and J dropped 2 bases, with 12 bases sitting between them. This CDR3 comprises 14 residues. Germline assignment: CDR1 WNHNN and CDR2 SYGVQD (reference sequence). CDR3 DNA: TGCGCCAGCAGCCAGTCACAGGACACAGATACGCAGTATTTT. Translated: CASSQSQDTDTQYF.

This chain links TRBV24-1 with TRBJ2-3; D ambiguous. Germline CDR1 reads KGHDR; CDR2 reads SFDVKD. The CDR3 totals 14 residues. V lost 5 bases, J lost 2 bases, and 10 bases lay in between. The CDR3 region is CATSGTHHTDTQYF. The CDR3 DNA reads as TGTGCCACCAGTGGAACACACCACACAGATACGCAGTATTTT.

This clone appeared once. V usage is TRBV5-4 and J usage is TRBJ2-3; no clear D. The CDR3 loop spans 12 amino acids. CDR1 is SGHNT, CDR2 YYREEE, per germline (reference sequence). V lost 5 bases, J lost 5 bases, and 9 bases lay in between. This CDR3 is CASSREVDTQYF. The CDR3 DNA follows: TGTGCCAGCAGTCGAGAGGTAGATACGCAGTATTTT.

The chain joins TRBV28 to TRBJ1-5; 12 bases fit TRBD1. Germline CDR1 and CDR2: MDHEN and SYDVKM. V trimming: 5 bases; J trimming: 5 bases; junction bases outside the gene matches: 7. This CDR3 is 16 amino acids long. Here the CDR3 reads CASSAGTGGGYQPQHF. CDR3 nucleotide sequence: TGTGCCAGCAGTGCCGGGACAGGGGGCGGATATCAGCCCCAGCATTTT.

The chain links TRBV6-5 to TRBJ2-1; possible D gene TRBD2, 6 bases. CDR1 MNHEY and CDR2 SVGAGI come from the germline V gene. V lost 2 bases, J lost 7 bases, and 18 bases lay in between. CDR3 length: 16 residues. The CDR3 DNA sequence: TGTGCCAGCAGTTACACTTGGGGACTCGACGTAAATGAGCAGTTCTTC. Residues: CASSYTWGLDVNEQFF.

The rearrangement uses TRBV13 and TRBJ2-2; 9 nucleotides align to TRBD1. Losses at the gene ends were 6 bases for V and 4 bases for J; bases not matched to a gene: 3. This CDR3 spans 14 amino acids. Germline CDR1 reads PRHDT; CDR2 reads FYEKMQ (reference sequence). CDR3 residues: CASRTGGFTGELFF. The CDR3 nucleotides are TGTGCCAGCAGAACAGGGGGCTTCACCGGGGAGCTGTTTTTT. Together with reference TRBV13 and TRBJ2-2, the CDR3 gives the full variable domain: AAGVIQSPRHLIKEKRETATLKCYPIPRHDTVYWYQQGPGQDPQFLISFYEKMQSDKGSIPDRFSAQQFSDYHSELNMSSLELGDSALYFCASRTGGFTGELFFGEGSRLTVL.

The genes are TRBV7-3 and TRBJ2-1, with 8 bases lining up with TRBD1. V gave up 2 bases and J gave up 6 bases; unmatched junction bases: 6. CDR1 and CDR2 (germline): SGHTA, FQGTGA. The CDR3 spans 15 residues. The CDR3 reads CASSLGQGGINEQFF. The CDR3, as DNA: TGTGCCAGCAGCTTAGGACAGGGAGGAATCAATGAGCAGTTCTTC.

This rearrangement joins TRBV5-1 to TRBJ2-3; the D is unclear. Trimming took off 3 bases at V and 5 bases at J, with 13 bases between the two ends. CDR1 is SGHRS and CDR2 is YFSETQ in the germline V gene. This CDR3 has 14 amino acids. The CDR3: CASSSYKLGDTQYF. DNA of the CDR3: TGCGCCAGCAGCTCCTACAAGCTAGGAGATACGCAGTATTTT.

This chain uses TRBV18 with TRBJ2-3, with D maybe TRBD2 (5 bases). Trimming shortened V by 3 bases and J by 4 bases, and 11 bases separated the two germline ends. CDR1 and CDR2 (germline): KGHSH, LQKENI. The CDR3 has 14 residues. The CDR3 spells CASSPAGNADTQYF. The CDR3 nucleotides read TGTGCCAGCTCACCTGCCGGGAACGCAGATACGCAGTATTTT. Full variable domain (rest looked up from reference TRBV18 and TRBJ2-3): NAGVMQNPRHLVRRRGQEARLRCSPMKGHSHVYWYRQLPEEGLKFMVYLQKENIIDESGMPKERFSAEFPKEGPSILRIQQVVRGDSAAYFCASSPAGNADTQYFGPGTRLTVL.

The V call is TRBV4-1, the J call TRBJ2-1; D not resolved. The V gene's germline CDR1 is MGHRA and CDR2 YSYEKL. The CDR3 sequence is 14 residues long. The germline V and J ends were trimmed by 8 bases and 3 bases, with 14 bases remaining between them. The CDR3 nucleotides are TGCGCCAGCTCAGTAATTGAGGACTACAATGAGCAGTTCTTC. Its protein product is CASSVIEDYNEQFF.